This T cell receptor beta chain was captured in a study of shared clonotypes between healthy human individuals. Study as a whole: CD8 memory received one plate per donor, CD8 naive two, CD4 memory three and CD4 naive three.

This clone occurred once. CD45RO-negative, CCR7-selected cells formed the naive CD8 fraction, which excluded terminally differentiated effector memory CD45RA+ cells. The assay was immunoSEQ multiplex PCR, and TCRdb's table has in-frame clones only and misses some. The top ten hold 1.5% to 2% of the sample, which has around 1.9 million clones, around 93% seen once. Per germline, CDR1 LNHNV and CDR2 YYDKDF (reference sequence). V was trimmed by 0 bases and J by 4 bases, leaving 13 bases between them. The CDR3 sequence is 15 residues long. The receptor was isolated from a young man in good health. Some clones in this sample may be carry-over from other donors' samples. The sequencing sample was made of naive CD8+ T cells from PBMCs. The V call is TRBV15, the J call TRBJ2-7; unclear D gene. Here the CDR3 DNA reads TGTGCCACCAGCAGAGATGCTACGGGCAGTTACGAGCAGTACTTC. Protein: CATSRDATGSYEQYF. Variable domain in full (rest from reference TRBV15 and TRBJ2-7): DAMVIQNPRYQVTQFGKPVTLSCSQTLNHNVMYWYQQKSSQAPKLLFHYYDKDFNNEADTPDNFQSRRPNTSFCFLDIRSPGLGDTAMYLCATSRDATGSYEQYFGPGTRLTVT.